These 31 T cell receptor beta chains were all obtained from the same sample, sequenced in a study of OX40 agonist ivuxolimab in advanced cancers. Repertoires were generated with immunoSEQ multiplex PCR, while TCRdb's copy carries only in-frame clones and drops some. The table includes around 80,000 clones, approximately 84% detected once. Sequencing used CD4+ or CD8+ T cells sorted from blood, obtained in a trial of the OX40 agonist ivuxolimab. These receptors were obtained from an adult with an advanced solid tumor such as melanoma, head and neck, liver or kidney cancer.

Comment on this clone: The sample holds other DNA sequences that translate to the same CDR3. The gene calls are TRBV7-3 and TRBJ2-2; no firm D call. CDR3 length equals 14 residues. The germline CDR1 and CDR2 sequences are SGHTA and FQGTGA. V was pared by 0 bases and J by 4 bases, with 6 bases between. CDR3 nucleotides: TGTGCCAGCAGCTTAACTAGTCGCACCGGGGAGCTGTTTTTT. It codes for CASSLTSRTGELFF.

The chain is built from TRBV5-6 and TRBJ2-5; 12 nucleotides line up with TRBD2. With 4 bases clipped from V and 7 bases from J, the junction kept 5 bases outside the gene matches. This CDR3 is built from 14 residues. Germline CDR1 SGHDT, CDR2 YYEEEE. CDR3 protein: CASSALAGGRTQYF. DNA for the CDR3: TGTGCCAGCAGCGCCCTAGCGGGGGGGAGGACCCAGTACTTC. Full variable domain (missing parts from reference TRBV5-6 and TRBJ2-5): DAGVTQSPTHLIKTRGQQVTLRCSPKSGHDTVSWYQQALGQGPQFIFQYYEEEERQRGNFPDRFSGHQFPNYSSELNVNALLLGDSALYLCASSALAGGRTQYFGPGTRLLVL.

This clone was detected only once. The genes are TRBV2 and TRBJ2-3; 8 bases match TRBD1. Losses at the gene ends were 6 bases for V and 0 bases for J; bases not matched to a gene: 5. This CDR3 is built from 15 residues. Germline values: CDR1 SNHLY, CDR2 FYNNEI. The CDR3 reads CASSRQGLSTDTQYF. The CDR3 region has the DNA TGTGCCAGCAGCCGACAGGGGTTGAGCACAGATACGCAGTATTTT.

J is TRBJ2-1 and V is TRBV4-3, with D perhaps assigned TRBD1 or TRBD2 (6 bases each). This CDR3 is built from 13 residues. Germline V gene sequence: CDR1 LGHNA, CDR2 YSLEER. Trimming removed 4 bases at V and 7 bases at J, with 11 bases between. CDR3 residues: CASSLGGLNEQFF. DNA for the CDR3: TGCGCCAGCAGCCTAGGGGGGTTGAATGAGCAGTTCTTC.

This clone occurred a few times. This rearrangement joins TRBV2 to TRBJ1-1; the match to TRBD1 covers 8 bases. The CDR3 covers 12 residues. V lost 5 bases, J lost 5 bases, and 1 base stayed unmatched. CDR1 is SNHLY, CDR2 FYNNEI, per germline. The CDR3 DNA reads TGTGCCAGCAGTCGGGACAGGACTGAAGCTTTCTTT. Its translation: CASSRDRTEAFF.

The chain uses TRBV9 and TRBJ2-1, with D perhaps TRBD1 (6 bases). V was clipped by 0 bases and J by 0 bases, with 7 bases between them. Per the germline V gene, CDR1 is SGDLS and CDR2 is YYNGEE. This CDR3 has 15 residues. CDR3 sequence (DNA): TGTGCCAGCAGCGTAGAGGGGGACTCCTACAATGAGCAGTTCTTC. It specifies CASSVEGDSYNEQFF. Together with reference TRBV9 and TRBJ2-1, the CDR3 gives the full variable domain: DSGVTQTPKHLITATGQRVTLRCSPRSGDLSVYWYQQSLDQGLQFLIQYYNGEERAKGNILERFSAQQFPDLHSELNLSSLELGDSALYFCASSVEGDSYNEQFFGPGTRLTVL.

This rearrangement joins TRBV29-1 to TRBJ1-1; D is unresolved. The CDR3 has 13 residues. V was clipped by 5 bases and J by 0 bases, with 10 bases between them. CDR1 and CDR2 (germline): SQVTM, ANQGSEA. CDR3: CSVNSYMNTEAFF. CDR3 coding DNA: TGCAGCGTTAACAGTTACATGAACACTGAAGCTTTCTTT.

The chain couples TRBV19 to TRBJ1-3, with 7 bases fitting TRBD1. CDR1 is LNHDA and CDR2 is SQIVND in the germline V gene (reference sequence). V lost 5 bases to trimming and J lost 1 base; unmatched junction nucleotides: 8. The CDR3 has 16 amino acids. The CDR3 region has the DNA TGTGCCAGTAGTGCGGGACAGATGGGATCTGGAAACACCATATATTTT. Translating gives CASSAGQMGSGNTIYF.

The rearrangement joins TRBV19 to TRBJ1-1; a possible D gene is TRBD1 (5 bases). Between the trimmed V and J ends, which lost 8 bases and 5 bases, there was a span of 24 bases. The germline CDR1 and CDR2 sequences are LNHDA and SQIVND (reference sequence). The CDR3 extends over 16 amino acids. Here the CDR3 reads CASQDKPMEAGTEAFF. DNA of the CDR3: TGTGCCAGTCAGGACAAGCCCATGGAAGCAGGTACTGAAGCTTTCTTT.

This clone has only one observation. The chain links TRBV29-1 to TRBJ1-1, with 7 bases lining up with TRBD1. This CDR3 region has 13 residues. CDR1 is SQVTM, CDR2 ANQGSEA, per germline. V lost 4 bases, J lost 6 bases, and 8 bases stayed unmatched. For the CDR3, the DNA is TGCAGCGTTGCAGTCAGGGGGGCCCCTGAAGCTTTCTTT. Protein: CSVAVRGAPEAFF.

This clone has only one observation. The chain has TRBV7-2 and TRBJ2-7; a possible D gene is TRBD1 (6 bases). The CDR3 spans 13 residues. CDR1 SGHTA and CDR2 FQGNSA come from the germline V gene. Trimming left V 5 bases short and J 3 bases short, with 11 bases between. CDR3 loop: CASSPTGSYEQYV. The DNA of the CDR3 is TGTGCCAGCAGCCCCACAGGGAGCTACGAGCAGTACGTC.

The chain is built from TRBV5-6 and TRBJ2-7; D may be TRBD2 (5 bases). Germline CDR1 SGHDT, CDR2 YYEEEE. CDR3 length: 14 amino acids. V dropped 0 bases and J dropped 2 bases, with 9 bases sitting between them. CDR3 loop: CASSLVSGTYEQYV. For the CDR3, the DNA is TGTGCCAGCAGCTTGGTAAGCGGAACCTACGAGCAGTACGTC.

The chain combines TRBV5-1 with TRBJ2-2, with D possibly TRBD2 on 6 matching bases. The CDR3 extends over 14 amino acids. Germline CDR1 and CDR2: SGHRS and YFSETQ. V was trimmed by 1 base and J by 8 bases, leaving 12 bases between them. CDR3 sequence reads: CASSLTAGNGELFF. The CDR3 nucleotides are TGCGCCAGCAGCTTGACGGCGGGGAATGGGGAGCTGTTTTTT.

The chain recombines TRBV2 with TRBJ2-1; D gene ambiguous. Trimming removed 6 bases from V and 1 base from J, with 13 bases in between. CDR1 and CDR2 from the germline V gene are SNHLY and FYNNEI. The CDR3 covers 15 residues. CDR3 in amino acids: CASRQRITSYNEQFF. The CDR3 bases are TGTGCCAGCAGGCAACGGATTACTTCCTACAATGAGCAGTTCTTC.

The rearrangement uses TRBV5-1 and TRBJ2-5; 7 positions agree with TRBD1. CDR3 length equals 14 residues. V lost 3 bases, J lost 2 bases, and 4 bases stayed unmatched. Per the germline V gene, CDR1 is SGHRS and CDR2 is YFSETQ. The CDR3: CASSYGRGQETQYF. Written as DNA, the CDR3 is TGCGCCAGCAGCTATGGCAGGGGGCAAGAGACCCAGTACTTC.

This clone was seen a handful of times. The rearrangement joins TRBV28 to TRBJ1-1; 8 positions match TRBD1. This CDR3 is 15 amino acids long. V gave up 2 bases and J gave up 6 bases; unmatched junction bases: 8. Germline CDR1 reads MDHEN; CDR2 reads SYDVKM. CDR3: CASSLLQGVFPEAFF. The CDR3 DNA reads TGTGCCAGCAGTTTACTACAGGGGGTTTTTCCTGAAGCTTTCTTT. Complete variable domain (other parts from reference TRBV28 and TRBJ1-1): DVKVTQSSRYLVKRTGEKVFLECVQDMDHENMFWYRQDPGLGLRLIYFSYDVKMKEKGDIPEGYSVSREKKERFSLILESASTNQTSMYLCASSLLQGVFPEAFFGQGTRLTVV.

The chain carries TRBV10-3 and TRBJ1-6; D is possibly TRBD1 (6 bases). Trimming cost V 8 bases and J 5 bases, with 22 bases left between them. In germline, CDR1 is ENHRY, CDR2 SYGVKD. CDR3 length: 17 amino acids. In DNA form, the CDR3 reads TGTGCCATCTCCTCCCTTTGGGCAGGGGAAGATAATTCACCCCTCCACTTT. As protein: CAISSLWAGEDNSPLHF.

In regard to this clone: The junction departs from the called germline gene at one end, perhaps through a read error. This chain connects TRBV7-2 to TRBJ2-7, with D possibly matching TRBD2 (5 bases). The CDR3 totals 12 residues. Germline lookup yields CDR1 SGHTA and CDR2 FQGNSA. The CDR3 DNA reads as TGTGCCAGCAGCTTGAATGGGCGGGTCCTTGACTTC. Translating gives CASSLNGRVLDF.

The chain carries TRBV5-4 and TRBJ2-2, with TRBD2 matching 12 bases. Germline CDR1 is SGHNT and CDR2 is YYREEE (reference sequence). The V gene end was trimmed by 4 bases and the J gene end by 4 bases; junction bases not matched to a gene: 5. There are 16 residues in the CDR3. In DNA, the CDR3 is TGTGCCAGCAGCCCGGGGGGACTAGCGGGCACCGGGGAGCTGTTTTTT. Its protein is CASSPGGLAGTGELFF.

The chain uses TRBV28 and TRBJ1-4; maybe TRBD1 (6 bases). With 5 bases removed from V and 3 bases from J, the gap between germline ends came to 16 bases. The germline gives CDR1 MDHEN, CDR2 SYDVKM. CDR3 length: 16 amino acids. The CDR3 DNA reads TGTGCCAGCAGTCCTGGGCAGGGGTGGCCTAATGAAAAACTGTTTTTT. This encodes CASSPGQGWPNEKLFF.

The V gene is TRBV7-8, the J gene TRBJ2-5; 13 bases fit TRBD2. The V gene end was trimmed by 4 bases and the J gene end by 5 bases; junction bases not matched to a gene: 13. Germline CDR1 SGHVS, CDR2 FQNEAQ. The CDR3 contains 18 residues. Here the CDR3 reads CASSSLAGGRQFFETQYF. The CDR3 DNA reads as TGTGCCAGCAGCTCACTAGCGGGGGGGCGTCAGTTCTTCGAGACCCAGTACTTC.

The rearrangement uses TRBV27 and TRBJ1-1, with unresolved D. The germline V gene has CDR1 MNHEY and CDR2 SMNVEV (reference sequence). The CDR3 extends over 16 amino acids. Trimming shortened V by 7 bases and J by 1 base, and 19 bases separated the two germline ends. CDR3 protein: CASTTSGRMANTEAFF. CDR3 DNA: TGTGCCAGCACTACCTCAGGACGGATGGCGAACACTGAAGCTTTCTTT.

V is TRBV4-1 and J is TRBJ2-2; TRBD2 aligns across 7 bases. The V and J ends lost 1 base and 5 bases, in that order; junction bases with no gene match: 13. Germline CDR1 and CDR2: MGHRA and YSYEKL. The CDR3 runs to 18 residues. The CDR3 protein is CASSQAQRGQGDTGELFF. CDR3 bases: TGCGCCAGCAGCCAAGCTCAGCGGGGTCAGGGAGATACCGGGGAGCTGTTTTTT.

This clone was counted once. The rearrangement joins TRBV4-2 to TRBJ2-2; 7 bases are a match to TRBD2. Germline V gene sequence: CDR1 LGHNA, CDR2 YNFKEQ. The CDR3 runs 18 residues. V was pared by 6 bases and J by 0 bases, with 13 bases of the junction left unmatched. CDR3 loop: CASRGWDSGYTNTGELFF. The CDR3 coding sequence is TGTGCCAGCAGAGGTTGGGATAGCGGGTACACGAACACCGGGGAGCTGTTTTTT.

The chain links TRBV7-2 to TRBJ2-1; D is perhaps TRBD2 (6 bases). Trimming took 0 bases from V and 5 from J, leaving 11 bases between them. This CDR3 is built from 15 residues. CDR1 is SGHTA, CDR2 FQGNSA, per germline. CDR3 in amino acids: CASSLAPTRHNEQFF. The CDR3 DNA sequence: TGTGCCAGCAGCTTAGCCCCGACTAGACACAATGAGCAGTTCTTC.

The chain recombines TRBV5-5 with TRBJ1-3; no definite D call. Germline CDR1 and CDR2: SGHKS and YYEKEE (reference sequence). This CDR3 has 15 residues. Trimming shortened V by 5 bases and J by 0 bases, and 12 bases separated the two germline ends. In DNA form, the CDR3 reads TGTGCCAGCAGGGAAGGGCTCCACTCTGGAAACACCATATATTTT. This codes for CASREGLHSGNTIYF. The full variable domain, rest sourced from reference TRBV5-5 and TRBJ1-3, is DAGVTQSPTHLIKTRGQQVTLRCSPISGHKSVSWYQQVLGQGPQFIFQYYEKEERGRGNFPDRFSARQFPNYSSELNVNALLLGDSALYLCASREGLHSGNTIYFGEGSWLTVV.

V and J are TRBV6-5 and TRBJ2-3; 15 nucleotides align to TRBD2. J was trimmed by 6 bases and V by 4 bases; bases with no gene match: 5. CDR1 is MNHEY, CDR2 SVGAGI, per germline. This CDR3 has 16 amino acids. The CDR3 DNA is TGTGCCAGCAGTTTCGGGACTAGCGGGGGGAAGGATACGCAGTATTTT. The encoded protein is CASSFGTSGGKDTQYF.

The chain recombines TRBV6-1 with TRBJ1-5; D ambiguous. The CDR3 runs to 15 residues. CDR1 and CDR2 (germline): MNHNS, SASEGT. V shed 0 bases and J shed 8 bases, with 14 bases lying between them. The CDR3 nucleotides read TGTGCCAGCAGTGAAGCGGGGATTGGAGGTAAGCCCCAGCATTTT. Encoded protein: CASSEAGIGGKPQHF.

V usage is TRBV7-8 and J usage is TRBJ1-5; D not certain. The germline CDR1 and CDR2 sequences are SGHVS and FQNEAQ. This CDR3 contains 17 residues. The V gene lost 0 bases and the J gene lost 0 bases, with 12 bases spanning the gap. The CDR3 loop is CASSLARAGYSNQPQHF. The CDR3 DNA follows: TGTGCCAGCAGCTTAGCCCGGGCGGGGTATAGCAATCAGCCCCAGCATTTT.

This chain joins TRBV6-5 and TRBJ2-7; D call uncertain. Deletions cut 2 bases from V and 4 bases from J, with 9 bases between. The CDR3 is 13 residues long. Per germline, CDR1 MNHEY and CDR2 SVGAGI. In nucleotides, the CDR3 is TGTGCCAGCAGTTACCGAAGAGATTACGAGCAGTACTTC. This gives the protein CASSYRRDYEQYF.

The J gene is TRBJ2-7, the V gene TRBV14; 8 bases agree with TRBD1. The CDR3 runs 15 residues. V lost 3 bases and J lost 3; bases outside the gene matches: 7. Germline CDR1 and CDR2: SGHDN and FVKESK. CDR3 coding DNA: TGTGCCAGCAGCCAGGCCAGGGGGCGCGGCTACGAGCAGTACTTC. Protein product: CASSQARGRGYEQYF.